These 32 T cell receptor beta chains came from one sample sequenced in a study of CD8 T cells in ankylosing spondylitis. Study observations and caveats: In ankylosing spondylitis blood, a motif of several highly homologous TCR beta variants appeared characteristic.

TCRdb ran MiXCR on the 5' RACE reads and lists one entry per CDR3 protein. The sample yields about 460,000 distinct CDR3 sequences, less than 6% seen once. Which antigens these TCRs recognize remains unknown. The sample taken for sequencing was blood, either unsorted or a sorted T cell fraction (not recorded which). All receptors derive from a male donor with ankylosing spondylitis.

This clonotype has ten or more counts. The chain couples TRBV10-1 to TRBJ2-7, with 8 bases matching TRBD2. The CDR3 is 13 residues long. V gave up 5 bases and J gave up 3 bases; unmatched junction bases: 3. The V gene's germline CDR1 is WNHNN and CDR2 SYGVQD (reference sequence). The DNA of the CDR3 is TGCGCCAGCAGTCCGGGACTAGTCTACGAGCAGTACTTC. It encodes CASSPGLVYEQYF.

This clonotype was seen many times. This chain joins TRBV13 and TRBJ1-1; 11 nucleotides line up with TRBD1. Trimming at V came to 5 bases and at J to 11 bases, leaving 4 bases not matched to a gene. From germline, CDR1 is PRHDT and CDR2 FYEKMQ (reference sequence). The CDR3 covers 12 residues. CDR3 in DNA: TGTGCCAGCAGCCCGGACAGGGGGCGGGCTTTCTTT. Residues: CASSPDRGRAFF.

At least ten counts were recorded for this clonotype. V usage is TRBV9 and J usage is TRBJ2-7; possible D gene TRBD1, 5 bases. Looked up from germline, CDR1 is SGDLS and CDR2 is YYNGEE. The CDR3 totals 15 residues. Trimming removed 3 bases from V and 0 bases from J, with 13 bases in between. CDR3 sequence: CASSAGHPSSYEQYF. CDR3 in DNA: TGTGCCAGCAGCGCCGGACACCCAAGCTCCTACGAGCAGTACTTC.

This clonotype was counted at least ten times. This chain uses TRBV29-1 with TRBJ2-3; 10 bases map to TRBD1. The V gene end was trimmed by 6 bases and the J gene end by 6 bases; junction bases not matched to a gene: 12. From germline, CDR1 is SQVTM and CDR2 ANQGSEA. The CDR3 runs to 15 residues. The CDR3 loop reads CSVGSTGGATDTQYF. CDR3 in DNA: TGCAGCGTCGGATCGACAGGGGGCGCGACGGATACGCAGTATTTT.

There are many counts of this clonotype. The chain combines TRBV7-2 with TRBJ2-7; D is unclear. CDR1 is SGHTA, CDR2 FQGNSA, per germline. V lost 2 bases to trimming and J lost 7 bases, with 9 bases between them. This CDR3 is 12 amino acids long. The CDR3 sequence is CASSLSLIEQYF. CDR3 DNA: TGTGCCAGCAGCTTATCCCTGATAGAGCAGTACTTC.

This clonotype was observed at least ten times. The J gene is TRBJ2-7, the V gene TRBV7-9; no clear D. CDR3 size: 15 residues. The germline gives CDR1 SEHNR, CDR2 FQNEAQ (reference sequence). Trimming cost V 1 base and J 2 bases, with 12 bases left between them. This chain's CDR3 is CASSLVGKSPYEQYF. In nucleotides, the CDR3 is TGTGCCAGCAGCTTAGTGGGGAAGAGTCCCTACGAGCAGTACTTC.

This clonotype was recorded many times. The chain uses TRBV29-1 and TRBJ2-7; possible D gene TRBD2, 7 bases. Germline CDR1 is SQVTM and CDR2 is ANQGSEA. Trimming removed 6 bases at V and 7 bases at J, with 19 bases between. The CDR3 length is 13 residues. The CDR3 sequence: CSVYGGLAGEQYF. CDR3 coding DNA: TGCAGCGTCTACGGGGGGCTAGCAGGAGAGCAGTACTTC.

This clonotype was recorded at least ten times. The J gene is TRBJ1-5, the V gene TRBV6-1; D unresolved. CDR3 size: 13 residues. CDR1 is MNHNS and CDR2 is SASEGT in the germline V gene. V lost 6 bases and J 6 bases, leaving 12 bases between the germline ends. The CDR3 region is CASSSGPPQPQHF. CDR3 bases: TGTGCCAGCAGCTCAGGACCGCCTCAGCCCCAGCATTTT.

This clonotype has ten or more counts. The chain couples TRBV28 to TRBJ2-7, with 7 bases fitting TRBD2. The CDR3 length is 14 residues. The V segment lost 8 bases and the J segment 7 bases; nucleotides outside the gene matches: 14. Germline loops: CDR1 MDHEN, CDR2 SYDVKM. CDR3 region: CASLGGGPREEQYF. The CDR3 DNA sequence: TGTGCCAGCCTGGGGGGAGGGCCACGGGAGGAGCAGTACTTC.

The chain employs TRBV2 and TRBJ2-5, with D possibly being TRBD1 or TRBD2 (5 bases each). The length of the CDR3 is 14 residues. Germline CDR1 and CDR2: SNHLY and FYNNEI. V lost 6 bases and J 0 bases, leaving 11 bases between the germline ends. CDR3 in amino acids: CASRWDGNQETQYF. The CDR3 region has the DNA TGTGCCAGCAGATGGGACGGAAACCAAGAGACCCAGTACTTC.

The chain has TRBV2 and TRBJ2-5, with 8 bases lining up with TRBD2. Germline CDR1 is SNHLY and CDR2 is FYNNEI. The V gene end was trimmed by 8 bases and the J gene end by 1 base; junction bases not matched to a gene: 21. CDR3 size: 19 residues. The CDR3: CASCFRRGDGTSGQETQYF. In nucleotides, the CDR3 is TGTGCCAGCTGTTTCCGGCGAGGCGATGGAACTAGCGGCCAAGAGACCCAGTACTTC.

This clonotype has at least ten counts. The chain carries TRBV20-1 and TRBJ2-2; no definite D call. The CDR3 is 13 residues long. Trimming pared 4 bases from V and 7 bases from J, leaving 13 bases between. CDR1 and CDR2 (germline): DFQATT, SNEGSKA (reference sequence). The CDR3 here is CSANRDAYGELFF. Here the CDR3 DNA reads TGCAGTGCTAACAGAGACGCATACGGGGAGCTGTTTTTT.

In this sample, this clonotype turned up many times. The V gene is TRBV7-2, the J gene TRBJ2-7, with 11 bases fitting TRBD2. V lost 4 bases to trimming and J lost 3 bases; unmatched junction nucleotides: 5. CDR1 is SGHTA, CDR2 FQGNSA, per germline. The CDR3 consists of 15 residues. CDR3 nucleotide sequence: TGTGCCAGCAGCTATCCGGGACTAGCGGTCTACGAGCAGTACTTC. Amino acids: CASSYPGLAVYEQYF.

This clonotype showed up many times. The V and J genes are TRBV4-3 and TRBJ1-2; D is possibly TRBD1 (6 bases). Trimming stripped 0 bases from V and 4 bases from J, with 12 bases between. Germline CDR1 reads LGHNA; CDR2 reads YSLEER. The CDR3 totals 15 residues. The chain's CDR3 is CASSQDRSRGYGYTF. In nucleotides, the CDR3 is TGCGCCAGCAGCCAAGATCGATCCAGGGGCTATGGCTACACCTTC.

This clonotype was picked up many times. The chain is built from TRBV29-1 and TRBJ1-1; a possible D gene is TRBD1 (5 bases). This CDR3 has 13 amino acids. V was pared by 4 bases and J by 1 base, with 10 bases between. Germline V CDR1 and CDR2: SQVTM, ANQGSEA. The CDR3 DNA sequence: TGCAGCGTTGGGGGCAGACAGAACACTGAAGCTTTCTTT. Translation: CSVGGRQNTEAFF.

This clonotype has a count of ten or more. The chain couples TRBV7-9 to TRBJ2-7; D possibly corresponds to TRBD2 (6 bases). CDR1 is SEHNR, CDR2 FQNEAQ, per germline (reference sequence). There are 13 residues in the CDR3. V lost 8 bases, J lost 3 bases, and 14 bases lay in between. The CDR3 protein is CASGPDGSYEQYF. The CDR3 coding sequence is TGTGCCAGCGGGCCTGACGGGAGCTACGAGCAGTACTTC. The entire variable domain, with the rest obtained from reference TRBV7-9 and TRBJ2-7, is as follows: DTGVSQNPRHKITKRGQNVTFRCDPISEHNRLYWYRQTLGQGPEFLTYFQNEAQLEKSRLLSDRFSAERPKGSFSTLEIQRTEQGDSAMYLCASGPDGSYEQYFGPGTRLTVT.

This clonotype was counted many times. The chain uses TRBV7-6 and TRBJ2-3; 8 bases match TRBD2. This CDR3 contains 16 residues. Per the germline V gene, CDR1 is SGHVS and CDR2 is FNYEAQ. J lost 0 bases, V lost 2 bases, and 4 bases had no gene match. The CDR3 sequence: CASSLLASGSTDTQYF. CDR3 sequence (DNA): TGTGCCAGCAGCTTACTGGCTAGCGGGAGCACAGATACGCAGTATTTT.

In its sample, this clonotype was seen many times. The chain joins TRBV7-9 to TRBJ2-1, with 7 bases identical to TRBD2. Germline-derived CDR1 and CDR2 are SEHNR and FQNEAQ (reference sequence). CDR3 length: 14 amino acids. J gave up 7 bases and V 1 base, and 4 bases lay outside the gene matches. The DNA of the CDR3 is TGTGCCAGCAGCTTAGGGCCCGGGGGGAATGAGCAGTTCTTC. It encodes CASSLGPGGNEQFF.

Note on this clonotype: A much larger clone is a single base away; this may be a read error. The chain couples TRBV20-1 to TRBJ1-4, with TRBD1 as a possible D gene (5 bases). Trimming left V 3 bases short and J 4 bases short, with 9 bases between. Germline V gives CDR1 DFQATT, CDR2 SNEGSKA (reference sequence). CDR3 size: 13 residues. CDR3 in amino acids: CSASWGFNEKLFF. CDR3 nucleotide sequence: TGCAGTGCTAGTTGGGGGTTTAATGAAAAACTGTTTTTT.

This clonotype was picked up a small number of times. The chain employs TRBV28 and TRBJ1-3, with D uncertain. Germline V gene sequence: CDR1 MDHEN, CDR2 SYDVKM. This CDR3 has 12 amino acids. V shed 6 bases and J shed 4 bases, with 7 bases lying between them. CDR3 protein: CASSLYGNTIYF. The CDR3 DNA reads as TGTGCCAGCAGCCTCTACGGAAACACCATATATTTT. Together with reference TRBV28 and TRBJ1-3, the CDR3 gives the full variable domain: DVKVTQSSRYLVKRTGEKVFLECVQDMDHENMFWYRQDPGLGLRLIYFSYDVKMKEKGDIPEGYSVSREKKERFSLILESASTNQTSMYLCASSLYGNTIYFGEGSWLTVV.

The V gene is TRBV5-1, the J gene TRBJ2-7; 8 bases line up with TRBD2. CDR3 length: 15 amino acids. The junction had 13 bases not matched to a gene; V was cut back by 3 bases and J by 8 bases. Germline V gene sequence: CDR1 SGHRS, CDR2 YFSETQ. The CDR3 region has the DNA TGCGCCAGCAGCTCTCGGATAGCGGGGACACACAAGCAGTACTTC. It translates to CASSSRIAGTHKQYF.

This clonotype has only a few counts. The V call is TRBV7-2, the J call TRBJ1-1, with a tentative D call TRBD1 (5 bases). V lost 7 bases, J lost 5 bases, and 17 bases lay in between. Germline V gene lookup returns CDR1 SGHTA and CDR2 FQGNSA. This CDR3 comprises 14 residues. Written as DNA, the CDR3 is TGTGCCAGCACCCTATTGCAGGGAGGAACTGAAGCTTTCTTT. The encoded protein is CASTLLQGGTEAFF. The full variable domain, its missing parts supplied by reference TRBV7-2 and TRBJ1-1, is GAGVSQSPSNKVTEKGKDVELRCDPISGHTALYWYRQSLGQGLEFLIYFQGNSAPDKSGLPSDRFSAERTGGSVSTLTIQRTQQEDSAVYLCASTLLQGGTEAFFGQGTRLTVV.

This clonotype occurred many times. The J gene is TRBJ2-7, the V gene TRBV7-2; 7 bases are shared with TRBD1. This CDR3 comprises 16 residues. The germline CDR1 and CDR2 sequences are SGHTA and FQGNSA. V lost 3 bases to trimming and J lost 3 bases; unmatched junction nucleotides: 11. CDR3 in amino acids: CASSFPLTGYSYEQYF. The CDR3, as DNA: TGTGCCAGCAGCTTTCCCCTGACAGGGTACAGCTACGAGCAGTACTTC.

Ten or more counts support this clonotype. The chain has TRBV15 and TRBJ2-5; 7 nucleotides align to TRBD2. J lost 1 base, V lost 1 base, and 12 bases had no gene match. Germline V CDR1 and CDR2: LNHNV, YYDKDF (reference sequence). This CDR3 contains 18 residues. The CDR3 DNA reads as TGTGCCACCAGCAGAGGGGTTAGACTAGCAGATGGCCAAGAGACCCAGTACTTC. This sequence encodes CATSRGVRLADGQETQYF.

The V call is TRBV7-2, the J call TRBJ1-2; D is undetermined. The germline V and J ends were trimmed by 5 bases and 4 bases, with 17 bases remaining between them. The CDR3 consists of 15 residues. From germline, CDR1 is SGHTA and CDR2 FQGNSA. CDR3 DNA sequence: TGTGCCAGCAGCCCATGGCCCTCCTCCACCTATGGCTACACCTTC. This sequence encodes CASSPWPSSTYGYTF.

The rearrangement joins TRBV4-2 to TRBJ2-1, with TRBD2 identical over 10 bases. J was trimmed by 6 bases and V by 0 bases; bases with no gene match: 5. The CDR3 loop spans 16 amino acids. From germline, CDR1 is LGHNA and CDR2 YNFKEQ. DNA for the CDR3: TGTGCCAGCAGCCAAGAAGAAGCGGGGGGGCTCAATGAGCAGTTCTTC. Its protein is CASSQEEAGGLNEQFF.

This clonotype was recorded at least ten times. The rearrangement joins TRBV5-1 to TRBJ2-1, with TRBD2 matching 8 bases. Germline lookup yields CDR1 SGHRS and CDR2 YFSETQ. There are 14 residues in the CDR3. Trimming removed 7 bases from V and 3 bases from J; junction bases left unmatched: 6. The DNA of the CDR3 is TGCGCCAGCTCCGGGGGGGGCGTCTACAATGAGCAGTTCTTC. Protein sequence: CASSGGGVYNEQFF.

This clonotype was counted a few times. The chain couples TRBV11-2 to TRBJ2-7, with 8 nucleotides matching TRBD2. V shed 3 bases, J shed 2 bases, and the junction held 15 bases outside the gene matches. The germline CDR1 and CDR2 sequences are SGHAT and FQNNGV. The CDR3 covers 18 residues. The CDR3 nucleotides are TGTGCCAGCAGCTTGAGGGGCGAGCGGGAGATAGGTCCCTACGAGCAGTACTTC. Translation: CASSLRGEREIGPYEQYF.

This clonotype was seen repeatedly, ten times or more. The chain recombines TRBV20-1 with TRBJ2-7; 7 bases match TRBD1. The junction had 17 bases not matched to a gene; V was cut back by 5 bases and J by 7 bases. The V gene's germline CDR1 is DFQATT and CDR2 SNEGSKA (reference sequence). The CDR3 sequence is 15 residues long. The CDR3 sequence: CSAFIPGTARGEQYF. CDR3 coding DNA: TGCAGTGCTTTCATCCCCGGGACAGCGCGAGGGGAGCAGTACTTC.

This clonotype was recorded many times. V usage is TRBV7-8 and J usage is TRBJ2-7; a possible D gene is TRBD2 (5 bases). V lost 1 base to trimming and J lost 0 bases, with 13 bases between them. The CDR3 spans 16 residues. In germline, CDR1 is SGHVS, CDR2 FQNEAQ. The CDR3 loop is CASSLEDFLSSYEQYF. In DNA, the CDR3 is TGTGCCAGCAGCTTAGAGGACTTCTTGAGCTCCTACGAGCAGTACTTC. Looking up the rest from reference TRBV7-8 and TRBJ2-7 gives the full variable domain: GAGVSQSPRYKVAKRGQDVALRCDPISGHVSLFWYQQALGQGPEFLTYFQNEAQLDKSGLPSDRFFAERPEGSVSTLKIQRTQQEDSAVYLCASSLEDFLSSYEQYFGPGTRLTVT.

There are many counts of this clonotype. The V and J genes are TRBV12-3 or TRBV12-4 and TRBJ1-1, with D uncertain. CDR3 length: 13 amino acids. Between the trimmed V and J ends, which lost 1 base and 6 bases, there was a span of 9 bases. CDR3 amino acids: CASSLGQVPEAFF. The CDR3 DNA reads TGTGCCAGCAGTTTAGGGCAGGTTCCTGAAGCTTTCTTT.

In this sample, this clonotype turned up a few times. The chain carries TRBV28 and TRBJ1-2; D gene unclear. V was trimmed by 1 base and J by 3 bases, leaving 18 bases between them. The germline gives CDR1 MDHEN, CDR2 SYDVKM. This CDR3 is built from 17 residues. The chain's CDR3 is CASSLSVRAWTDYGYTF. CDR3 nucleotide sequence: TGTGCCAGCAGTTTATCAGTAAGGGCATGGACGGACTATGGCTACACCTTC.